This TCR beta chain was obtained from a study of post-analysis software for immune sequencing data. Overall study results and limits: There was significantly lower normalized Chao1 diversity in multiple sclerosis patients than in controls. Strong co-clustering by F measure was seen for same-batch samples. A handful of TRBV segments (TRBV5-6, TRBV5-1 and TRBV20-1 among them) occurred more frequently in patients than in controls.

Built from TCR beta cDNA, the libraries had unique molecular identifiers in them. TCRdb recomputed calls from the PCR reads with MiXCR, one row per CDR3 protein. Among a few hundred thousand distinct CDR3 sequences listed, less than 35% were seen once. This CDR3 is 16 amino acids long. Per germline, CDR1 MGHRA and CDR2 YSYEKL. V shed 3 bases and J shed 7 bases, with 19 bases lying between them. This clonotype showed up just a few times. Its target is unknown. This TCR was recovered from a girl between 10 and 17 years old with multiple sclerosis. Source material: blood. This chain uses TRBV4-1 with TRBJ2-1; D assignment may be TRBD1 or TRBD2 (5 bases each). CDR3 in amino acids: CASSQPHRDLRNEQFF. DNA for the CDR3: TGCGCCAGCAGCCAGCCCCACCGGGACCTCAGGAATGAGCAGTTCTTC.